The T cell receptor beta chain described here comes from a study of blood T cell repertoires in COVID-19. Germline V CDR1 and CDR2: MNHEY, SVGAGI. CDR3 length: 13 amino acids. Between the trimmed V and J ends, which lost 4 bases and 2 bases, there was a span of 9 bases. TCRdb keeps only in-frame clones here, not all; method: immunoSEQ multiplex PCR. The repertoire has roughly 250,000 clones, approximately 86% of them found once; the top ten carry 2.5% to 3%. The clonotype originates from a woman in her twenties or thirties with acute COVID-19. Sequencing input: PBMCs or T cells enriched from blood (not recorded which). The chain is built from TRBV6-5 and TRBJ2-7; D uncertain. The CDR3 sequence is CASSSPKTYEQYF. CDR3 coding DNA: TGTGCCAGCAGTTCCCCAAAAACCTACGAGCAGTACTTC.